Listed here is a single T cell receptor (beta chain). Its cognate antigen has yet to be identified. No per-base quality is available; no much larger clone lies one base away. This entry is derived from a study of shared clonotypes between healthy human individuals (dated by TCRdb to 2019 to 2021). Regarding the research as a whole: The cohort included a few men and a couple of women between 18 and 49 years of age. For each donor, three plates each were used for CD4 naive and CD4 memory, two plates were used for CD8 naive, and one plate was used for CD8 memory. Libraries were prepared and TCR repertoires were sequenced by different laboratories using diverse techniques, in order to increase sequencing depth and limit assay-specific biases. To estimate repertoire size and how much clonotype sharing occurs between individuals, the study deeply sequenced the blood TCR repertoires of five healthy adults. Leukapheresis yielded between about 0.9 and 8.9 billion PBMCs per donor.

CD8 naive samples were obtained by positive selection for CCR7 among CD45RO-negative cells, yielding a CD45RA+CCR7+ population from which TemRA cells were excluded. Donors were healthy HIV-negative adults with no recently reported acute infections or vaccinations. Every donor was a Caucasian adult living in Nashville, Tennessee, USA. After blood collection by leukapheresis, PBMCs were isolated using Ficoll-Histopaque density gradient centrifugation and then cryopreserved in the vapor phase of liquid nitrogen. Purity and quantity of every magnetically sorted T cell population were checked by analytical flow cytometry. Genomic DNA was isolated from every sorted fraction and measured by UV absorbance on a Nanodrop 2000c. The paper as a whole reports these results and caveats: Only blood was sampled, and tissue TCR repertoires likely differ from those in blood. Incomplete sequencing was indicated by rarefaction of sorted-subset datasets, despite the large sequencing depth. The small number of donors limited the genetic and exposure-history diversity represented. Clonotypes shared by all four sorted-subset donors showed higher generation probabilities than non-shared clonotypes. Naive subsets generally had larger estimated clonotype richness than memory subsets did. Pairwise subsampling indicated that sequencing depth was expected to affect the degree of clonotype sharing among donors. When a handful of donors were compared, the shared fraction of clonotypes was around 5% for naive CD4, approximately 3.3% for naive CD8, 2.3% for memory CD4, and around 0.4% for memory CD8.

TCR CDR3 regions were amplified from genomic DNA by multiplex PCR using the deep immunoSEQ assay. For each cell subset, the extracted genomic DNA was distributed evenly across all wells of several immunoSEQ 96-well plates, and each plate served as one replicate. Each replicate PCR for sorted subsets received approximately 220 ng genomic DNA, equal to around 32,000 T cell genomes. Purified libraries were quantified with a Qubit 3.0 fluorometer, sized on a Bioanalyzer 2100, and re-quantified with the KAPA Library Quantification kit. Every immunoSEQ 96-well plate was sequenced on a separate single-read 150-cycle Illumina NextSeq 550 flow cell. On the study's bioinformatics: Because the immunoSEQ output included only junctional sequences and no quality scores, the filtering could not be the same as the filtering used for full-length reads. To assign V/J genes and CDR3, sequences were annotated against IMGT germline references using PyIR, a Python wrapper for IgBLAST v1.9. Reads with weak V/J assignments (E-value above 1e-6), missing CDR3, stop codons, out-of-frame junctions, or ambiguous translated residues were removed. V3J clonotypes were defined as sequences sharing the same inferred V gene, J gene, and CDR3 amino acid sequence. Percentage overlap between repertoires was calculated by dividing the number of shared unique clonotypes by the size of the smaller repertoire. Richness of each repertoire was evaluated using RTK rarefaction, the Chao1 estimator, and Recon v2.1 estimates of unobserved clonotypes. OLGA was used to compute generation probabilities for all TCRbeta clonotypes that the gDNA method yielded from four donors. TCRdb provides this immuneACCESS table in a form limited to in-frame rearrangements. Some clones are lacking; in checked studies, under half of them reflect an unresolved V gene, and why the rest are absent is not known. V and J calls plus clone size are reproduced from that table; the DNA served to infer D and trimming. This sample lists under 850,000 clones; almost 95% were detected once. The ten biggest clones cover around 24% of the sample.

The CDR3 has 15 amino acids, counting the end cysteine and phenylalanine. The entry retains the CDR3 DNA only, 45 bases that are in frame from base 1. CDR1 and CDR2 (SGHRS, YFSETQ) derive from the germline V gene. The germline ends are 14 bases apart after V is trimmed by 1 base and J by 3 bases. This chain is built from TRBV5-1 and TRBJ2-7; the D gene lacks a confident call. Input material: naive CD8+ T cells sorted from blood. What this sample's cell subset or site label stands for: CD45RA+CCR7+. This TCR was sampled from a man aged 25-45 years in good health. The DNA reads TGCGCCAGCAGCTTGATTACCGAATCATTCTACGAGCAGTACTTC. It translates as CASSLITESFYEQYF.